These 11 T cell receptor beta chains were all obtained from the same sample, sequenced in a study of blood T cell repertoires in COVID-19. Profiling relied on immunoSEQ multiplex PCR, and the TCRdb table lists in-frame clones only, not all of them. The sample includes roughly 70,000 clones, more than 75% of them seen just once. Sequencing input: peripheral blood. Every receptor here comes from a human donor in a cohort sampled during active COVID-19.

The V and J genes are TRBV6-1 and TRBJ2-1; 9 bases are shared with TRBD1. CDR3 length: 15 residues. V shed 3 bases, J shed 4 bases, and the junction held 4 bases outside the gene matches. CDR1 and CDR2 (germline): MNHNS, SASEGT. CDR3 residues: CASSEDRGRYNEQFF. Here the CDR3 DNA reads TGTGCCAGCAGTGAGGACAGGGGAAGATACAATGAGCAGTTCTTC.

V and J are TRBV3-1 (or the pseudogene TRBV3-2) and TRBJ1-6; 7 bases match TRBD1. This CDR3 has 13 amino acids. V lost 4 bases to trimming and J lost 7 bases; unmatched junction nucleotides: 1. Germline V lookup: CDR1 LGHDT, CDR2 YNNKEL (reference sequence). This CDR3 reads CASSLRGNSPLHF. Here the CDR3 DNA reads TGTGCCAGCAGCCTCAGGGGGAATTCACCCCTCCACTTT.

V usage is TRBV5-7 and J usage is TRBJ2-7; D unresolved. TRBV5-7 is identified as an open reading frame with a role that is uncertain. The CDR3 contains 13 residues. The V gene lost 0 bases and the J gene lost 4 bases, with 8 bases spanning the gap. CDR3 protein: CASSLGPPYEQYV. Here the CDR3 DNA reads TGTGCCAGCAGCTTGGGTCCCCCTTACGAGCAGTACGTC.

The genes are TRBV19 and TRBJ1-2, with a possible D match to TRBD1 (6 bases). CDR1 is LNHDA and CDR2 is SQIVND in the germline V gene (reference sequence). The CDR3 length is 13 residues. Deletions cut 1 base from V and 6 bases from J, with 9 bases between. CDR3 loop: CASSIGRGDGYTF. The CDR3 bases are TGTGCCAGTAGTATAGGCAGGGGCGATGGCTACACCTTC.

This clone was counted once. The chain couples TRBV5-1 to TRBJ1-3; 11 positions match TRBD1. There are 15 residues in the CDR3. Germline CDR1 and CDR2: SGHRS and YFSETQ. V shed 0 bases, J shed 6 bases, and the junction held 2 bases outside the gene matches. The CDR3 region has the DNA TGCGCCAGCAGCTTGGGGACAGGGGGCGAAAACACCATATATTTT. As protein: CASSLGTGGENTIYF.

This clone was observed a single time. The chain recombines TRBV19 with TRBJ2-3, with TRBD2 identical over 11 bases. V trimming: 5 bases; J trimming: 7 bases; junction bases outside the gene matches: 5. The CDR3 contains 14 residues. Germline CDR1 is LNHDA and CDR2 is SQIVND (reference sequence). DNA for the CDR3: TGTGCCAGTAGTCGACTAGCGGGACAAAATACGCAGTATTTT. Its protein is CASSRLAGQNTQYF. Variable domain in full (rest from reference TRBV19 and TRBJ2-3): DGGITQSPKYLFRKEGQNVTLSCEQNLNHDAMYWYRQDPGQGLRLIYYSQIVNDFQKGDIAEGYSVSREKKESFPLTVTSAQKNPTAFYLCASSRLAGQNTQYFGPGTRLTVL.

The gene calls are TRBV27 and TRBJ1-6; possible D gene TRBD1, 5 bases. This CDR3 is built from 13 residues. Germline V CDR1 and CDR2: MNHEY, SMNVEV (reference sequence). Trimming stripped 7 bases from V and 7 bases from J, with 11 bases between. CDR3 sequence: CASKVSGNSPLHF. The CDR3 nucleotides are TGTGCCAGCAAGGTCTCAGGGAATTCACCCCTCCACTTT.

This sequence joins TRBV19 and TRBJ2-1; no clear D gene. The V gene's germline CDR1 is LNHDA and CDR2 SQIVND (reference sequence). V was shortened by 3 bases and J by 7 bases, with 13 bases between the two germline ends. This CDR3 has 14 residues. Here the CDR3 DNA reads TGTGCCAGTAGTATTGCCCAGCAAGCGAATGAGCAGTTCTTC. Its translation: CASSIAQQANEQFF.

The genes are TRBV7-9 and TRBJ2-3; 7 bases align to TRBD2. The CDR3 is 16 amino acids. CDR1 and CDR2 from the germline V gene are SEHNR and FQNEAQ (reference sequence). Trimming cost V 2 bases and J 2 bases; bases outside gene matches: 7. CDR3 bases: TGTGCCAGCAGCTTAAGTCTAGCGGCCCACACAGATACGCAGTATTTT. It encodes CASSLSLAAHTDTQYF.

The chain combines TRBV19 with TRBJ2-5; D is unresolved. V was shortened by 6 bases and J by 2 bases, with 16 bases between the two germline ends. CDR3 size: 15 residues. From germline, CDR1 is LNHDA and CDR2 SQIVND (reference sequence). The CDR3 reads CASSPDSGLQETQYF. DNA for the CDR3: TGTGCCAGTAGCCCGGATTCGGGTCTTCAAGAGACCCAGTACTTC.

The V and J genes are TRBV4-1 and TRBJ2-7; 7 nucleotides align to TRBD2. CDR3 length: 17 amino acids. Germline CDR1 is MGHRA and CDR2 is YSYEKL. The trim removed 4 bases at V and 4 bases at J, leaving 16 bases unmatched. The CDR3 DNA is TGCGCCAGCAGCCCCGCCGGGGCTAGCGGAGGACTTTACGAGCAGTACTTC. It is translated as CASSPAGASGGLYEQYF.